These 5 T cell receptor beta chains were sequenced from one sample in a study of identical twins' blood T cells (dated by TCRdb to the early 2010s). Library construction relied on 5' RACE. TCRdb shows the sequencer as Illumina Genome Analyzer IIx. TCRdb cleaned the public reads at Q25 with fastp, built clones with MiXCR and kept in-frame beta chains. One record per CDR3 amino acid sequence lists the most common genes and DNA. For this sample the table gives fewer than 450,000 distinct CDR3 sequences, of which over 25% were detected only once. The top ten hold 5.5% to 6.5% of the sample. Specimen: PBMCs. The receptors originated from a woman aged 18-55 years in good health.

The chain uses TRBV6-2 or TRBV6-3 and TRBJ1-2; no definite D call. Trimming removed 7 bases from V and 2 bases from J, with 8 bases in between. The germline V gene encodes CDR1 MNHEY and CDR2 SVGEGT. The CDR3 has 12 amino acids. The CDR3 protein is CASKRLNYGYTF. The CDR3 DNA reads TGTGCCAGCAAGAGACTGAACTATGGCTACACCTTC.

The genes are TRBV20-1 and TRBJ2-7; maybe TRBD1 (5 bases). Germline loops: CDR1 DFQATT, CDR2 SNEGSKA (reference sequence). The CDR3 is 15 amino acids. Trimming stripped 6 bases from V and 2 bases from J, with 20 bases between. In nucleotides, the CDR3 is TGCAGTGCCCCCCCCTCGAAGGGGTTTGCCTACGAGCAGTACTTC. Translating gives CSAPPSKGFAYEQYF.

CDR3 sequence (DNA): TGTGCCAGCGGGGGGGACAGGGGGGCCCTAGGCACTGAAGCTTTCTTT. It encodes CASGGDRGALGTEAFF. The genes are TRBV2 and TRBJ1-1; 11 bases line up with TRBD1. The length of the CDR3 is 16 residues. Germline CDR1 and CDR2: SNHLY and FYNNEI. Trimming at V came to 8 bases and at J to 4 bases, leaving 12 bases not matched to a gene. Full variable domain (rest looked up from reference TRBV2 and TRBJ1-1): EPEVTQTPSHQVTQMGQEVILRCVPISNHLYFYWYRQILGQKVEFLVSFYNNEISEKSEIFDDQFSVERPDGSNFTLKIRSTKLEDSAMYFCASGGDRGALGTEAFFGQGTRLTVV.

There are many counts of this clonotype. The rearrangement links TRBV20-1 to TRBJ1-2; unclear D gene. CDR1 and CDR2 (germline): DFQATT, SNEGSKA (reference sequence). Trimming shortened V by 5 bases and J by 7 bases, and 11 bases separated the two germline ends. The length of the CDR3 is 11 residues. CDR3 DNA: TGCAGTGCTCCGTCGGGGTTTGGCTACACCTTC. Its protein product is CSAPSGFGYTF.

The V call is TRBV3-1, the J call TRBJ1-6; D perhaps matches TRBD1 (6 bases). The ends were cut back, 1 base at V and 7 bases at J, with 11 bases in the middle. The length of the CDR3 is 15 residues. The germline V gene has CDR1 LGHDT and CDR2 YNNKEL (reference sequence). The CDR3 loop reads CASSQAGDSNSPLHF. The CDR3 bases are TGTGCCAGCAGCCAAGCAGGGGACTCCAATTCACCCCTCCACTTT.